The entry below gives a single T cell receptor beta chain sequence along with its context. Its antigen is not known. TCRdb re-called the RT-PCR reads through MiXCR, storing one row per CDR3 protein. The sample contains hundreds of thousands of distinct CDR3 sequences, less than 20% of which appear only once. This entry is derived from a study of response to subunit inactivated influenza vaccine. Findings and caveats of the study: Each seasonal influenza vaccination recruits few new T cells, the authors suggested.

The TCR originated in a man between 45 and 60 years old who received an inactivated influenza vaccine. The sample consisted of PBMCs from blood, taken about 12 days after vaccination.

For the CDR3, the DNA is TGTGCCAGCTCACCACCTCAGGGGGGCCACAATGAGCAGTTCTTC. It codes for CASSPPQGGHNEQFF. V and J are TRBV18 and TRBJ2-1; possibly TRBD1 for D (7 bases). Germline CDR1 and CDR2: KGHSH and LQKENI. V was clipped by 0 bases and J by 5 bases, with 11 bases between them. The CDR3 runs to 15 residues.